The T cell receptor beta chain under discussion was sequenced for a study of cytomegalovirus exposure and HLA in healthy donors. Study results and limitations: Subsequent analysis showed first-cohort TCR clusters tending to co-occur in 120 validation repertoires.

Comment on this clone: Its antigen remains unknown.

Per germline, CDR1 SGHNT and CDR2 YYREEE (reference sequence). The CDR3 has 14 residues. V was pared by 0 bases and J by 10 bases, with 14 bases between. Sequencing used immunoSEQ multiplex PCR; TCRdb keeps in-frame clones, though not all of them. The repertoire holds some 200,000 clones, roughly 86% seen once, with around 7.2% in the top ten. This sequence originates from a man aged 30 to 45 in good health and CMV-seropositive. The genes are TRBV5-4 and TRBJ2-1, with D uncertain. Sequencing used PBMCs. The CDR3 DNA follows: TGTGCCAGCAGCTTGGCCGAGAGAATCAGGGAGCAGTTCTTC. This codes for CASSLAERIREQFF.